This T cell receptor (beta chain) stems from a study of T-cell reconstitution after alpha-beta-depleted transplantation in children. Overall study findings and caveats: Several patients had high TCRbeta diversity at day 60; it came from surviving recipient T cells and thymic progenitors. Several hundred expanded graft clones reportedly gave rise to the alpha-beta T cells present about two months after transplant. Newly made T cells mostly supplied T-cell counts and diversity one year after transplant.

Germline V CDR1 and CDR2: SGHRS, YFSETQ. This CDR3 has 15 amino acids. Trimming removed 4 bases at V and 4 bases at J, with 14 bases between. In this sample, this clonotype turned up a few times. What it recognizes is unknown. TCRbeta library preparation incorporated unique molecular identifiers. TCRdb used MiXCR to reprocess the PCR reads, holding one entry per CDR3 protein. The table includes approximately 210,000 distinct CDR3 sequences, approximately 17% detected once. This chain joins TRBV5-1 and TRBJ2-2; no definite D call. The TCR was taken from a male patient aged 2 to 9 who had a stem cell transplant for acute lymphoblastic leukemia, so the T cells may come from the graft donor. Specimen: PBMCs, mostly from graft donor cells, collected 360 days after TCRalphabeta/CD19-depleted stem cell transplant. CDR3: CASSGRVRRTGELFF. CDR3 coding DNA: TGCGCCAGCAGCGGCCGGGTCAGGCGCACCGGGGAGCTGTTTTTT.